This passage covers 20 T cell receptor beta chains from one sample sequenced in a study of beta chain features in type 1 diabetes. Sequenced material consisted of expressed TCRB transcripts (all of the isolated RNA was reverse transcribed). Measured with immunoSEQ multiplex PCR; TCRdb has only the in-frame clones, and not every one. The sample shows around 300,000 clones, 7.5% to 9.5% of them seen only once. The sequencing input was central memory CD4+ T cells from blood. These receptors all come from a young woman in good health.

In its sample, this clone was seen a few times. This chain connects TRBV18 to TRBJ1-1; D is unresolved. The CDR3 extends over 13 amino acids. CDR1 KGHSH and CDR2 LQKENI come from the germline V gene. Trimming stripped 6 bases from V and 0 bases from J, with 8 bases between. DNA of the CDR3: TGTGCCAGCTCTTTCGGGCTGAACACTGAAGCTTTCTTT. Protein product: CASSFGLNTEAFF.

The chain links TRBV5-4 to TRBJ2-5, with TRBD2 identical over 7 bases. With V trimmed by 1 base and J by 4 bases, 10 bases remained unmatched. The germline V gene has CDR1 SGHNT and CDR2 YYREEE (reference sequence). This CDR3 has 16 amino acids. The CDR3 here is CASSLWERDQGETQYF. The CDR3 DNA follows: TGTGCCAGCAGCTTGTGGGAGCGGGATCAGGGAGAGACCCAGTACTTC. Using reference TRBV5-4 and TRBJ2-5 for the parts outside the CDR3, the full variable domain is ETGVTQSPTHLIKTRGQQVTLRCSSQSGHNTVSWYQQALGQGPQFIFQYYREEENGRGNFPPRFSGLQFPNYSSELNVNALELDDSALYLCASSLWERDQGETQYFGPGTRLLVL.

The chain links TRBV30 to TRBJ1-5, with D maybe TRBD1 (6 bases). Trimming removed 3 bases from V and 7 bases from J, with 16 bases in between. The length of the CDR3 is 14 residues. The germline V gene encodes CDR1 GTSNPN and CDR2 SVGIG (reference sequence). In DNA, the CDR3 is TGTGCCTGGAGAGGGATGGGGGGCGGACAGCCCCAGCATTTT. Translated: CAWRGMGGGQPQHF.

The chain has TRBV7-2 and TRBJ2-5; D may be TRBD1 (6 bases). The CDR3 length is 17 residues. CDR1 and CDR2 from the germline V gene are SGHTA and FQGNSA. V dropped 1 base and J dropped 2 bases, with 17 bases sitting between them. CDR3 DNA sequence: TGTGCCAGCAGCTTAGGACGGGGCAGGGGAGTACAAGAGACCCAGTACTTC. Its translation is CASSLGRGRGVQETQYF. The full variable domain, its missing parts supplied by reference TRBV7-2 and TRBJ2-5, is GAGVSQSPSNKVTEKGKDVELRCDPISGHTALYWYRQSLGQGLEFLIYFQGNSAPDKSGLPSDRFSAERTGGSVSTLTIQRTQQEDSAVYLCASSLGRGRGVQETQYFGPGTRLLVL.

The CDR3: CASSQKRPSGSRGTGELFF. Here the CDR3 DNA reads TGTGCCAGCAGCCAAAAGAGGCCTAGCGGGTCGAGAGGGACCGGGGAGCTGTTTTTT. The V gene is TRBV9, the J gene TRBJ2-2; 8 positions match TRBD2. Germline values: CDR1 SGDLS, CDR2 YYNGEE. CDR3 length: 19 residues. Losses at the gene ends were 4 bases for V and 5 bases for J; bases not matched to a gene: 19.

Remarks on this clone: The sample carries other DNA sequences with the same CDR3. The chain carries TRBV5-4 and TRBJ2-3; D not certain. This CDR3 has 13 amino acids. The ends were cut back, 4 bases at V and 2 bases at J, with 8 bases in the middle. The germline V gene encodes CDR1 SGHNT and CDR2 YYREEE (reference sequence). The CDR3 bases are TGTGCCAGCAGCCGTCGGTACACAGATACGCAGTATTTT. This codes for CASSRRYTDTQYF.

The chain couples TRBV9 to TRBJ2-3; D tentatively fits TRBD1 or TRBD2 (5 bases each). V was cut by 4 bases and J by 4 bases, with 19 bases left in between. Germline-derived CDR1 and CDR2 are SGDLS and YYNGEE. The CDR3 is 16 amino acids. CDR3 sequence: CASSYRGSVTSDTQYF. The DNA of the CDR3 is TGTGCCAGCAGCTACCGGGGCTCAGTCACATCAGATACGCAGTATTTT.

A few counts support this clone. The V call is TRBV7-8, the J call TRBJ2-7; 7 positions agree with TRBD2. V lost 2 bases and J lost 0; bases outside the gene matches: 4. From germline, CDR1 is SGHVS and CDR2 FQNEAQ. CDR3 length equals 15 residues. CDR3: CASSLSRTSSYEQYV. The CDR3, as DNA: TGTGCCAGCAGCTTATCCAGGACTAGCTCCTACGAGCAGTACGTC.

The chain combines TRBV27 with TRBJ2-7; D is unclear. The CDR3 contains 11 residues. The germline V and J ends were trimmed by 5 bases and 3 bases, with 5 bases remaining between them. CDR1 is MNHEY and CDR2 is SMNVEV in the germline V gene (reference sequence). The CDR3 sequence is CASSNHYEQYF. The CDR3 nucleotides are TGTGCCAGCAGTAACCACTACGAGCAGTACTTC.

The chain carries TRBV18 and TRBJ2-1; 8 nucleotides agree with TRBD2. The CDR3 is 17 amino acids. After removal of 3 bases from V and 5 bases from J, the junction contained 12 bases not matched to a gene. The germline CDR1 and CDR2 sequences are KGHSH and LQKENI. CDR3 loop: CASSPNPVLAADNEQFF. Written as DNA, the CDR3 is TGTGCCAGCTCACCTAACCCAGTACTAGCGGCGGACAATGAGCAGTTCTTC.

The J gene is TRBJ1-2, the V gene TRBV5-6; D is undetermined. V lost 0 bases and J lost 7, with 10 bases in between. CDR1 is SGHDT, CDR2 YYEEEE, per germline. This CDR3 is 13 amino acids long. CDR3 sequence (DNA): TGTGCCAGCAGCTTGGGGTCAGCGGTTGGCTACACCTTC. The encoded protein is CASSLGSAVGYTF.

This clone came up a few times. The chain joins TRBV15 to TRBJ2-7; unclear D gene. Per the germline V gene, CDR1 is LNHNV and CDR2 is YYDKDF (reference sequence). This CDR3 contains 13 residues. V lost 1 base, J lost 7 bases, and 11 bases lay in between. CDR3 region: CATSRGARQEQYV. In nucleotides, the CDR3 is TGTGCCACCAGCAGAGGGGCTAGGCAAGAGCAGTACGTC.

The chain carries TRBV6-6 and TRBJ1-3, with unresolved D. The CDR3 runs 11 residues. Germline-derived CDR1 and CDR2 are MNHNY and SVGAGI (reference sequence). The chain's CDR3 is CASGRGNTIYF. CDR3 sequence (DNA): TGTGCAAGCGGCAGAGGAAACACCATATATTTT.

This clone was seen repeatedly, ten times or more. The gene calls are TRBV4-2 and TRBJ2-4; D might be TRBD1 or TRBD2, each matching 5 bases. Trimming took off 1 base at V and 8 bases at J, with 15 bases between the two ends. This CDR3 spans 15 amino acids. Germline V lookup: CDR1 LGHNA, CDR2 YNFKEQ. CDR3 DNA sequence: TGTGCCAGCAGCCAAGGTGGGGGTGTTGGGTACATTCAGTACTTC. Protein: CASSQGGGVGYIQYF.

This clone has more than one count but fewer than ten. This chain connects TRBV9 to TRBJ2-3, with D possibly matching TRBD2 (6 bases). Germline-derived CDR1 and CDR2 are SGDLS and YYNGEE. Trimming left V 4 bases short and J 0 bases short, with 15 bases between. The CDR3 length is 16 residues. The CDR3 nucleotides read TGTGCCAGCAGCCCCCCAGGTGCGGGGAGCACAGATACGCAGTATTTT. Its translation: CASSPPGAGSTDTQYF.

This chain joins TRBV9 and TRBJ2-3; TRBD1 is a possible D gene (6 bases). In germline, CDR1 is SGDLS, CDR2 YYNGEE. This CDR3 comprises 14 residues. V shed 0 bases and J shed 5 bases, with 10 bases lying between them. CDR3 nucleotides: TGTGCCAGCAGCGTAGCTCCAGGGGAAGATACGCAGTATTTT. Residues: CASSVAPGEDTQYF.

The J gene is TRBJ1-1, the V gene TRBV30; D gene ambiguous. The CDR3 is made up of 14 amino acids. V dropped 2 bases and J dropped 2 bases, with 12 bases sitting between them. CDR1 is GTSNPN and CDR2 is SVGIG in the germline V gene (reference sequence). The chain's CDR3 is CAWSKTSSNTEAFF. CDR3 sequence (DNA): TGTGCCTGGAGTAAGACATCCAGTAACACTGAAGCTTTCTTT.

This clone was observed many times. The chain links TRBV4-3 to TRBJ2-3; D is undetermined. Trimming took 1 base from V and 3 from J, leaving 20 bases between them. In germline, CDR1 is LGHNA, CDR2 YSLEER. The CDR3 runs 18 residues. The CDR3 loop is CASSQGWKTTPSTDTQYF. CDR3 DNA sequence: TGCGCCAGCAGCCAAGGTTGGAAGACAACGCCCTCTACAGATACGCAGTATTTT.

This clone was observed a few times. The V and J genes are TRBV2 and TRBJ2-1; tentatively, D is TRBD2 (6 bases). CDR3 length equals 20 residues. The V end lost 1 base, the J end lost 0 bases, and 22 bases lay between the germline ends. Germline-derived CDR1 and CDR2 are SNHLY and FYNNEI. CDR3 in amino acids: CASSEGLSGVSGNSYNEQFF. The CDR3 bases are TGTGCCAGCAGTGAAGGGTTGTCGGGGGTGTCAGGCAACTCCTACAATGAGCAGTTCTTC.

The chain couples TRBV7-2 to TRBJ1-2; D not certain. The CDR3 contains 9 residues. CDR1 SGHTA and CDR2 FQGNSA come from the germline V gene. Deletions cut 9 bases from V and 6 bases from J, with 5 bases between. CDR3 nucleotides: TGTGCCAGTATAGATGGCTACACCTTC. Translation gives CASIDGYTF.